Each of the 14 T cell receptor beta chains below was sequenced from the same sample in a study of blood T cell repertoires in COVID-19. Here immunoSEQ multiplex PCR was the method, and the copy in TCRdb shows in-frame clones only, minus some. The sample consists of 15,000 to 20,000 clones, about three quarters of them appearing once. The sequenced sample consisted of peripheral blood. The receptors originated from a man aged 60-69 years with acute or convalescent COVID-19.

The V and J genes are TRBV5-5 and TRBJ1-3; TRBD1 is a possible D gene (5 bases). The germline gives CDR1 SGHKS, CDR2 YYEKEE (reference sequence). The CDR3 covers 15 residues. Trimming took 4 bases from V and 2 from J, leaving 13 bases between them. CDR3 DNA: TGTGCCAGCAGCCTCGACAGTTCGGCTGGAAACACCATATATTTT. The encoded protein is CASSLDSSAGNTIYF.

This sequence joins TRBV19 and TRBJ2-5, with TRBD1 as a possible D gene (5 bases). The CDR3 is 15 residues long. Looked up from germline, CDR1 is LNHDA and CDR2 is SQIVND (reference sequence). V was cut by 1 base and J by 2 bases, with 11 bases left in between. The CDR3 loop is CASSIGQPGQETQYF. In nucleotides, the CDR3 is TGTGCCAGTAGTATAGGACAGCCCGGGCAAGAGACCCAGTACTTC.

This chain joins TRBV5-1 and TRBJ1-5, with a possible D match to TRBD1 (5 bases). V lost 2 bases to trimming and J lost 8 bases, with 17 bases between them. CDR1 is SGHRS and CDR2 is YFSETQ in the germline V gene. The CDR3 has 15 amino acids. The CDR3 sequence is CASSFTGFTGEPQHF. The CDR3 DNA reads TGCGCCAGCAGCTTCACCGGGTTTACGGGGGAGCCCCAGCATTTT.

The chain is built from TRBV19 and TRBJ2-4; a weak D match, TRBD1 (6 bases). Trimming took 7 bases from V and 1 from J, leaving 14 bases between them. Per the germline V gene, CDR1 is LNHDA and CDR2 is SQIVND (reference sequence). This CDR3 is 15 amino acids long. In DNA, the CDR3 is TGTGCCAGTAATTGGGGCACAGGGGCCAAAAACATTCAGTACTTC. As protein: CASNWGTGAKNIQYF.

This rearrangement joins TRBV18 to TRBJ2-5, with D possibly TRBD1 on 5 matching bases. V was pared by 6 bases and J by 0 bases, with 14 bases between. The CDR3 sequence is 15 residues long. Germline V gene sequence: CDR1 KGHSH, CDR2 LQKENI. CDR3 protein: CASSPGGRDQETQYF. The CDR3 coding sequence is TGTGCCAGCTCGCCAGGTGGCAGGGACCAAGAGACCCAGTACTTC.

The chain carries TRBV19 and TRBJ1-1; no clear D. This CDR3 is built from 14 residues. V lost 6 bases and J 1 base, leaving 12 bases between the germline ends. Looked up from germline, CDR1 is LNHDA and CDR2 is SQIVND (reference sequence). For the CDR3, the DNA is TGTGCCAGTAGCTCCCTGGGCAAGAACACTGAAGCTTTCTTT. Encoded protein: CASSSLGKNTEAFF.

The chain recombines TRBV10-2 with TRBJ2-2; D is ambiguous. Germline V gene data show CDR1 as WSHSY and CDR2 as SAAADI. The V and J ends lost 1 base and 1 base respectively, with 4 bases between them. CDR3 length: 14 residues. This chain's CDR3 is CASSEYQNTGELFF. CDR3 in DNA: TGCGCCAGCAGTGAGTATCAGAACACCGGGGAGCTGTTTTTT.

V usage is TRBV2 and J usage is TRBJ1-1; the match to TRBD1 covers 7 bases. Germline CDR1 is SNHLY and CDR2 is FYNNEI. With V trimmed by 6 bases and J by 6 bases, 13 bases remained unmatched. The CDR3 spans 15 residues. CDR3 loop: CASRELTLTGSEAFF. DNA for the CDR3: TGTGCCAGCAGGGAACTAACGTTGACAGGGTCTGAAGCTTTCTTT.

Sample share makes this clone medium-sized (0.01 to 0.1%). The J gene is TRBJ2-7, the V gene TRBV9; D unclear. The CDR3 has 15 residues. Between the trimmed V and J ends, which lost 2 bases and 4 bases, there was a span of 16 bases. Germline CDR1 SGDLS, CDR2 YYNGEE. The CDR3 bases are TGTGCCAGCAGCGTTGGCTCCTCCGTTATATACGAGCAGTACTTC. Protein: CASSVGSSVIYEQYF.

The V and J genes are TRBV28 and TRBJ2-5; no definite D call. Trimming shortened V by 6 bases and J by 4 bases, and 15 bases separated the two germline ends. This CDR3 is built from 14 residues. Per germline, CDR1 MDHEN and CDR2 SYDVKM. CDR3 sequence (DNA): TGTGCCAGCAGCCTAGGCCCCCTAGGAGAGACCCAGTACTTC. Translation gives CASSLGPLGETQYF.

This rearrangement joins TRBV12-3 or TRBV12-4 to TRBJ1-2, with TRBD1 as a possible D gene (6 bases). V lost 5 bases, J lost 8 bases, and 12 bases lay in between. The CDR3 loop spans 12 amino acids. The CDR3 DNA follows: TGTGCCAGCAGTGACAGGTTTGGCGGCTACACCTTC. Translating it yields CASSDRFGGYTF.

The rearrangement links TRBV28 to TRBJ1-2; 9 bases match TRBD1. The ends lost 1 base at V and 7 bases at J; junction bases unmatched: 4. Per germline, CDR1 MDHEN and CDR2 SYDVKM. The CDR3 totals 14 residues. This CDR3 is CASSLFLTGGGYTF. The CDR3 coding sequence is TGTGCCAGCAGTTTATTCCTGACAGGGGGTGGCTACACCTTC.

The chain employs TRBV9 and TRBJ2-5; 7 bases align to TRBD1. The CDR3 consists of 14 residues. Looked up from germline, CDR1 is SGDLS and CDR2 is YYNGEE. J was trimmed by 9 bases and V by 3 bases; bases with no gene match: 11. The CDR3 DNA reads TGTGCCAGCAGCGCAGCCCCGGACAGGACGCCCCAGTACTTC. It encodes CASSAAPDRTPQYF.

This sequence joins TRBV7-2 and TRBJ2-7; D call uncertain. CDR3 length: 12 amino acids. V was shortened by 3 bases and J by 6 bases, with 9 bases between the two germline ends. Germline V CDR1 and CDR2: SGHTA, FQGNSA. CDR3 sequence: CASSLMRSEQYF. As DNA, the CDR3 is TGTGCCAGCAGCTTGATGAGGAGCGAGCAGTACTTC.